This TCR beta chain was recorded in a study of cytomegalovirus exposure and HLA in healthy donors. V gave up 11 bases and J gave up 2 bases, with 15 bases separating them. CDR3 size: 13 residues. Germline CDR1 and CDR2: LNHDA and SQIVND (reference sequence). The PCR ran on 60 Vbeta and 13 Jbeta primers. Libraries were prepared by immunoSEQ multiplex PCR; TCRdb keeps only in-frame clonotypes and omits some of them. The sample lists 210,000 or so clones; 75% to 85% were seen once. Regarding the study as a whole: Reports showed the classifier diagnosing cytomegalovirus status with high specificity and sensitivity. As a later analysis showed, a missense DCLRE1C variant was linked to trimming of TCR beta V- and J-genes. The study had only CMV serostatus as immune exposure information. About 87% or about 30% of the time was how often most TCR beta V segments were productive, according to an earlier analysis.

About this clone itself: Its antigen is currently unknown.

Sequenced: PBMCs. The chain links TRBV19 to TRBJ1-2, with D perhaps TRBD1 (6 bases). The sequence was obtained from a girl aged 5-17 years in good health and CMV-seronegative. As DNA, the CDR3 is TGTGCCGTAGGCAGGGGCTCCAACTATGGCTACACCTTC. Its translation is CAVGRGSNYGYTF.